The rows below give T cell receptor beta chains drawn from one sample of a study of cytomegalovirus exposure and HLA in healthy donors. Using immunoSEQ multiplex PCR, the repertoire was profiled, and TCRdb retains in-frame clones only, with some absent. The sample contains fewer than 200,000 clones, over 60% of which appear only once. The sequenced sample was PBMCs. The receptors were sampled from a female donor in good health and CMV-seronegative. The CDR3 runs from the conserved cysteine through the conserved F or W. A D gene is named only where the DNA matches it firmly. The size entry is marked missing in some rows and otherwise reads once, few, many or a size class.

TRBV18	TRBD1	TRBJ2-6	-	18	CASSPRDRGLTGANVLTF	TGTGCCAGCTCACCACGGGACAGGGGGCTCACTGGGGCCAACGTCCTGACTTTC
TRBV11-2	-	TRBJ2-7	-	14	CASSSYQGKHEQYF	TGTGCCAGCAGCTCCTATCAGGGGAAACACGAGCAGTACTTC
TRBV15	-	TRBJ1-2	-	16	CATSRDLVSENYGYTF	TGTGCCACCAGCAGAGATTTGGTTTCCGAGAACTATGGCTACACCTTC
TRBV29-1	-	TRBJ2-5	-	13	CSVEGNGQGTQYF	TGCAGCGTTGAAGGGAACGGGCAGGGGACCCAGTACTTC
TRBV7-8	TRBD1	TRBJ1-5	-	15	CASSHGTGGNQPQHF	TGTGCCAGCAGCCACGGGACAGGGGGGAATCAGCCCCAGCATTTT
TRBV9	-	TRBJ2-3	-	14	CASSVYGDTDTQYF	TGTGCCAGCAGCGTTTACGGGGACACAGATACGCAGTATTTT
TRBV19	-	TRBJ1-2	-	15	CASSIDPPSGYGYTF	TGTGCCAGTAGTATAGATCCCCCGAGCGGCTATGGCTACACCTTC
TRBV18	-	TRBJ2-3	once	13	CASSRTGTDTQYF	TGTGCCAGCTCACGGACTGGCACAGATACGCAGTATTTT
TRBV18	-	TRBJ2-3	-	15	CASSPAGMGTDTQYF	TGTGCCAGCTCACCAGCGGGGATGGGTACAGATACGCAGTATTTT
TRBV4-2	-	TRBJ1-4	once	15	CASSQNGAGVEKLFF	TGTGCCAGCAGCCAAAACGGGGCAGGGGTGGAAAAACTGTTTTTT
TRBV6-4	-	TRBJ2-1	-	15	CASSDSLGDYNEQFF	TGTGCCAGCAGTGACTCATTAGGGGACTACAATGAGCAGTTCTTC
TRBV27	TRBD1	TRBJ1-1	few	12	CASSPLQGVAFF	TGTGCCAGCAGTCCCCTTCAGGGGGTGGCTTTCTTT
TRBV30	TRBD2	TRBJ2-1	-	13	CASEAGRGSEQFF	TGTGCCTCCGAAGCGGGGAGAGGGTCTGAGCAGTTCTTC
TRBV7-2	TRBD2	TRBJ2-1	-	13	CASTNRGGNEQFF	TGTGCCAGCACCAACCGGGGGGGCAATGAGCAGTTCTTC
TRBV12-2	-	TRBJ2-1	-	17	CASRLDPGNISYNEQFF	TGTGCAAGTCGCTTAGACCCGGGAAATATCTCCTACAATGAGCAGTTCTTC
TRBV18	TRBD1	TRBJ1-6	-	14	CASSPTGSNSPLHF	TGTGCCAGCTCACCGACAGGGAGTAATTCACCCCTCCACTTT
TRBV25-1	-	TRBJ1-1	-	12	CASSDGGRKAFF	TGTGCCAGCAGTGACGGGGGGCGGAAGGCTTTCTTT
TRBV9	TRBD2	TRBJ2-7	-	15	CASSVGAGDSYEQYF	TGTGCCAGCAGCGTAGGGGCGGGGGACTCCTACGAGCAGTACTTC
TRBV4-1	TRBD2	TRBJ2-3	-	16	CASSQDQRGSTDTQYF	TGCGCCAGCAGCCAAGACCAGCGGGGGAGCACAGATACGCAGTATTTT
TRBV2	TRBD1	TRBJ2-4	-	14	CASSSGQNKNSQYF	TGTGCCAGCAGTTCGGGACAGAATAAAAACAGTCAGTACTTC
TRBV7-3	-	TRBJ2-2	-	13	CASSVHATGELFF	TGTGCCAGCAGCGTACACGCCACCGGGGAGCTGTTTTTT
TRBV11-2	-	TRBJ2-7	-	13	CASSFSPSLEQYF	TGTGCCAGCAGCTTCTCCCCCTCTCTCGAGCAGTACTTC